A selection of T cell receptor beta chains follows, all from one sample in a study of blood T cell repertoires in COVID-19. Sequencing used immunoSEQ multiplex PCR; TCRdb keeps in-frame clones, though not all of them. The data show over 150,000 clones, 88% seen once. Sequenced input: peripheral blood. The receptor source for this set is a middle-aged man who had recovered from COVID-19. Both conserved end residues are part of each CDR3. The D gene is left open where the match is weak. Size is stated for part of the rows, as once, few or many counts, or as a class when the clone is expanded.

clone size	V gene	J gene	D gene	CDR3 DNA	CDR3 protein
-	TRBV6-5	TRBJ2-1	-	TGTGCCAGCAGGTCCGATGGCTCTGGCGAGCAGTTCTTC	CASRSDGSGEQFF
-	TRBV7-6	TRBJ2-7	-	TGTGCCAGCAGCTTAGGGGCGGGCACCACCTACGAGCAGTACTTC	CASSLGAGTTYEQYF
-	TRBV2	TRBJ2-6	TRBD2	TGTGCCAGCATAGCGGGAGAGGGGCACTCTGGGGCCAACGTCCTGACTTTC	CASIAGEGHSGANVLTF
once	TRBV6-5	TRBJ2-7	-	TGTGCCAGCACTCGTGGACAGTCACTTCCCTACGAGCAGTACTTC	CASTRGQSLPYEQYF
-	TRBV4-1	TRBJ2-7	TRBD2	TGCGCCAGCAGCCAATTCGCGAAGCAGGGAGGGAACTACGAGCAGTACTTC	CASSQFAKQGGNYEQYF
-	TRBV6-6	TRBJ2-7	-	TGTGCCAGCAGTCCAAACGGACAGCCCTACGAGCAGTACTTC	CASSPNGQPYEQYF
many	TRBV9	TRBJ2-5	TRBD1	TGTGCCAGCAGCGAGAGACGGGACAGGGGGCTCCAGTACTTC	CASSERRDRGLQYF
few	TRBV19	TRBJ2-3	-	TGTGCCAGTAGTATAGATCGGCGGGGAGATACGCAGTATTTT	CASSIDRRGDTQYF
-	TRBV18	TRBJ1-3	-	TGTGCCAGCTCACCAGTGGACAGCTCTGGAAACACCATATATTTT	CASSPVDSSGNTIYF
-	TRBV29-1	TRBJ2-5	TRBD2	TGCAGCGTGCCCCCTAGCGGGGCGCACCAAGAGACCCAGTACTTC	CSVPPSGAHQETQYF
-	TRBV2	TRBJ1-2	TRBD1	TGTGCCAGCAGGTCTAGACAGGGTCAATCTAGTGGCTACACCTTC	CASRSRQGQSSGYTF
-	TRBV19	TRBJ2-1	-	TGTGCCAGTAGTCGCGGGTCCTACAATGAGCAGTTCTTC	CASSRGSYNEQFF
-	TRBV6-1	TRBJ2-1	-	TGTGCCAGCAGTGAAAGCGTCTACAATGAGCAGTTCTTC	CASSESVYNEQFF
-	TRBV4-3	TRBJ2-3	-	TGCGCCAGCAGCCAAGATTACAGAAGCACAGATACGCAGTATTTT	CASSQDYRSTDTQYF
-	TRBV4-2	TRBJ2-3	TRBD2	TGTGCCAGCAGCCAGGAGACTAGCGGGGGTACAGATACGCAGTATTTT	CASSQETSGGTDTQYF
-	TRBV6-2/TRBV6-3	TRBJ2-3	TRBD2	TGTGCCAGCAGTTACGAACTAGCGGAGGATACGCAGTATTTT	CASSYELAEDTQYF
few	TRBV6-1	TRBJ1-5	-	TGTGCCAGCAGTGAAAGTAGGACAGCGAGCAATCAGCCCCAGCATTTT	CASSESRTASNQPQHF
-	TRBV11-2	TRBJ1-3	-	TGTGCCAGCAGGGAAGGGGTATGGGGCTTCTCTGGAAACACCATATATTTT	CASREGVWGFSGNTIYF
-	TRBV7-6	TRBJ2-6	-	TGTGCCAGCAGCTCCGACAGTATTATCGGCTCTGGGGCCAACGTCCTGACTTTC	CASSSDSIIGSGANVLTF
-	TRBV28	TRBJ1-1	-	TGTGCCAGCAGTTTAGTGGGAGTGGTCACTGAAGCTTTCTTT	CASSLVGVVTEAFF
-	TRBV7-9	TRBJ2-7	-	TGTGCCAGCAGCCAGGACAGAACCTACGAGCAGTACTTC	CASSQDRTYEQYF
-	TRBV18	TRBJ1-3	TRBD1	TGTGCCAGCTCCGGACAGGGGGACACCATATATTTT	CASSGQGDTIYF
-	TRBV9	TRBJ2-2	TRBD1	TGTGCCAGCAGCGGGACAGGGGGATTTAACACCGGGGAGCTGTTTTTT	CASSGTGGFNTGELFF
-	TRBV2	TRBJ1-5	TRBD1	TGTGCCAGCAGCGGGGACAGGGGAGGCAATCAGCCCCAGCATTTT	CASSGDRGGNQPQHF
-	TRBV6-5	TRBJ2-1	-	TGTGCCAGCAGTTACGTAGGGGGAGCATACAATGAGCAGTTCTTC	CASSYVGGAYNEQFF
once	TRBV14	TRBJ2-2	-	TGTGCCAGCAGCCAAGTTGCAGGGGCGGCCGGGGAGCTGTTTTTT	CASSQVAGAAGELFF
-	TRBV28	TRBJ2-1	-	TGTGCCAGCATGCCCGGGGGCTACAATGAGCAGTTCTTC	CASMPGGYNEQFF
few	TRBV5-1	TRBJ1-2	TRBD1	TGCGCCAGCAGCTCAGGGACAGGGGAAGGCTACACCTTC	CASSSGTGEGYTF
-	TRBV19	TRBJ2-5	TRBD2	TGTGCCAGTAGTATGGGTCTGGGGGGGCAAGAGACCCAGTACTTC	CASSMGLGGQETQYF